Presented here are 13 T cell receptor beta chains from one specimen sequenced in a study of blood T cell repertoires in COVID-19. TCRdb's copy holds only in-frame clones and misses some; the assay was immunoSEQ multiplex PCR. Of 97,000 or so clones in the sample, about 80% were seen once. The source material was peripheral blood. The receptors come from a human donor in a cohort sampled during active COVID-19.

This rearrangement joins TRBV23-1 to TRBJ1-4; 8 nucleotides align to TRBD1. TRBV23-1 is assigned to the ORF class and has an uncertain function. Unmatched junction bases numbered 13, after V lost 6 bases and J lost 4 bases. The CDR3 sequence is 17 residues long. The CDR3 DNA sequence: TGCGCCAGCAGGACTCCGACAGGGGATTCTGATAATGAAAAACTGTTTTTT. Its protein product is CASRTPTGDSDNEKLFF.

The chain links TRBV5-1 to TRBJ1-2; D perhaps matches TRBD1 (6 bases). V lost 3 bases to trimming and J lost 1 base, with 13 bases between them. The CDR3 has 15 amino acids. CDR1 and CDR2 from the germline V gene are SGHRS and YFSETQ. CDR3: CASSSPGEGNYGYTF. The CDR3 DNA follows: TGCGCCAGCAGCTCCCCAGGGGAGGGTAACTATGGCTACACCTTC.

As for this clone: At the DNA level, this CDR3 is encoded by other sequences in the same sample as well. The chain has TRBV7-9 and TRBJ2-3; 7 nucleotides match TRBD2. The germline CDR1 and CDR2 sequences are SEHNR and FQNEAQ (reference sequence). V dropped 3 bases and J dropped 6; count of bases not matched to a gene: 3. This CDR3 contains 13 residues. The CDR3 DNA is TGTGCCAGCAGCTTGAGCGGGGCGGATACGCAGTATTTT. The encoded protein is CASSLSGADTQYF.

The V and J genes are TRBV7-2 and TRBJ1-2; perhaps TRBD1 as D (5 bases). This CDR3 is 16 amino acids long. Trimming cost V 1 base and J 4 bases, with 16 bases left between them. The germline V gene has CDR1 SGHTA and CDR2 FQGNSA. For the CDR3, the DNA is TGTGCCAGCAGCTTAGGGCGGGGGTCTTCCGGCTATGGCTACACCTTC. As protein: CASSLGRGSSGYGYTF.

CDR3 in DNA: TGTGCCAGCAGCTTTTTGGGGGCCCCAGATACGCAGTATTTT. Amino acids: CASSFLGAPDTQYF. This rearrangement joins TRBV7-2 to TRBJ2-3; tentative D call: TRBD1 (6 bases). V lost 3 bases, J lost 4 bases, and 11 bases lay in between. This CDR3 spans 14 amino acids. From germline, CDR1 is SGHTA and CDR2 FQGNSA.

This sequence joins TRBV5-1 and TRBJ2-1; 16 bases fit TRBD2. Germline V gives CDR1 SGHRS, CDR2 YFSETQ. The CDR3 sequence is 19 residues long. V dropped 4 bases and J dropped 5; count of bases not matched to a gene: 12. Here the CDR3 DNA reads TGCGCCAGCAGCCCCCCGGGACTAGCGGGGGGGCCCTCAAACAATGAGCAGTTCTTC. This sequence encodes CASSPPGLAGGPSNNEQFF.

The V and J genes are TRBV18 and TRBJ1-3; 7 bases align to TRBD1. The J segment lost 4 bases and the V segment lost 6 bases, leaving 6 bases of the junction unmatched. This CDR3 is built from 14 residues. CDR1 and CDR2 (germline): KGHSH, LQKENI. CDR3 residues: CASSRDRQGNTIYF. For the CDR3, the DNA is TGTGCCAGCTCTAGGGACAGACAAGGAAACACCATATATTTT. The whole variable domain, remainder taken from reference TRBV18 and TRBJ1-3, is NAGVMQNPRHLVRRRGQEARLRCSPMKGHSHVYWYRQLPEEGLKFMVYLQKENIIDESGMPKERFSAEFPKEGPSILRIQQVVRGDSAAYFCASSRDRQGNTIYFGEGSWLTVV.

The rearrangement links TRBV5-1 to TRBJ2-7; 7 positions agree with TRBD2. V trimming: 3 bases; J trimming: 4 bases; junction bases outside the gene matches: 4. CDR3 length equals 13 residues. From germline, CDR1 is SGHRS and CDR2 YFSETQ. CDR3 region: CASSSIGGYEQYF. The CDR3 bases are TGCGCCAGCAGCTCGATCGGGGGGTACGAGCAGTACTTC.

V and J are TRBV9 and TRBJ2-6, with 8 nucleotides matching TRBD2. The CDR3 loop spans 16 amino acids. The J segment lost 2 bases and the V segment lost 4 bases, leaving 5 bases of the junction unmatched. Germline V lookup: CDR1 SGDLS, CDR2 YYNGEE. The CDR3 spells CASSSRGGTGANVLTF. CDR3 coding DNA: TGTGCCAGCAGCTCCCGGGGGGGGACTGGGGCCAACGTCCTGACTTTC. The whole variable domain, filled in from reference TRBV9 and TRBJ2-6, reads DSGVTQTPKHLITATGQRVTLRCSPRSGDLSVYWYQQSLDQGLQFLIQYYNGEERAKGNILERFSAQQFPDLHSELNLSSLELGDSALYFCASSSRGGTGANVLTFGAGSRLTVL.

V gene TRBV19 combines with J gene TRBJ1-1, with 10 bases fitting TRBD1. With 10 bases clipped from V and 0 bases from J, the junction kept 8 bases outside the gene matches. CDR1 LNHDA and CDR2 SQIVND come from the germline V gene (reference sequence). This CDR3 is built from 15 residues. This CDR3 reads CATRDRGLMNTEAFF. For the CDR3, the DNA is TGTGCCACCCGCGACAGGGGGCTAATGAACACTGAAGCTTTCTTT.

Written as DNA, the CDR3 is TGCGCCAGCAGCTTTAGTACAGGGGGTCCGGCTGAAGCTTTCTTT. Translating it yields CASSFSTGGPAEAFF. The gene calls are TRBV5-1 and TRBJ1-1, with TRBD1 matching 8 bases. The CDR3 runs 15 residues. V dropped 2 bases and J dropped 6; count of bases not matched to a gene: 9. Germline CDR1 is SGHRS and CDR2 is YFSETQ.

A single count supports this clone. The chain carries TRBV7-9 and TRBJ2-7; D might be TRBD2 (6 bases). Trimming cost V 1 base and J 11 bases, with 12 bases left between them. CDR3 length equals 12 residues. Per the germline V gene, CDR1 is SEHNR and CDR2 is FQNEAQ (reference sequence). CDR3 amino acids: CASSLGPTREYF. Here the CDR3 DNA reads TGTGCCAGCAGCTTAGGGCCGACTAGGGAGTACTTC.

CDR3: CASSFRTGSGTGELFF. CDR3 DNA sequence: TGTGCCAGCAGCTTTCGGACAGGGTCAGGCACCGGGGAGCTGTTTTTT. The chain joins TRBV11-2 to TRBJ2-2, with TRBD1 identical over 8 bases. The CDR3 runs 16 residues. Germline V gene lookup returns CDR1 SGHAT and CDR2 FQNNGV. V shed 3 bases, J shed 4 bases, and the junction held 7 bases outside the gene matches.